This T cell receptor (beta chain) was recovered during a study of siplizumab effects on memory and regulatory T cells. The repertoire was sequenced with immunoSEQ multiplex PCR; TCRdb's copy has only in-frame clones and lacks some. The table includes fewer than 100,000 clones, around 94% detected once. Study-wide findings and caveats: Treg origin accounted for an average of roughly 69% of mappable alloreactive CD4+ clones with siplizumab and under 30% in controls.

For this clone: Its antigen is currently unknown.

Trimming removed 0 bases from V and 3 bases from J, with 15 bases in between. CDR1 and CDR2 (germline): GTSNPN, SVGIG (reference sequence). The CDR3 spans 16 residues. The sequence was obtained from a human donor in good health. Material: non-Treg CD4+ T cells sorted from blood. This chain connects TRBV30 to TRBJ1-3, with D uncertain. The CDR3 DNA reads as TGTGCCTGGAGTGTACAAGGCAGAGTCGGTGGAAACACCATATATTTT. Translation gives CAWSVQGRVGGNTIYF.